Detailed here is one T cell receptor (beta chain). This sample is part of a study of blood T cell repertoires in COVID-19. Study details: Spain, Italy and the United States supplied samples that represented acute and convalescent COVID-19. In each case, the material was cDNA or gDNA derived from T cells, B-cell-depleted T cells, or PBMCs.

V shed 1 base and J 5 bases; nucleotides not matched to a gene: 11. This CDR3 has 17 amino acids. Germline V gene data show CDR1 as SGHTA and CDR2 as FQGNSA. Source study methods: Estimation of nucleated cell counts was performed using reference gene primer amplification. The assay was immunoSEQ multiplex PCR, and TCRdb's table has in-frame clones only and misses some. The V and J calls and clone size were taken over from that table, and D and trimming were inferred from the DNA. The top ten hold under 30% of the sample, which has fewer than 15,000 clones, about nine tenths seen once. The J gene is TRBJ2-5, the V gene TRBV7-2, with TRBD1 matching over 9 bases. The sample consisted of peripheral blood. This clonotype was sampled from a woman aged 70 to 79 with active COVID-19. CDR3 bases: TGTGCCAGCAGCTTAGGATCGTCGGACAGGGGTTGGGAGACCCAGTACTTC. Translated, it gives CASSLGSSDRGWETQYF.